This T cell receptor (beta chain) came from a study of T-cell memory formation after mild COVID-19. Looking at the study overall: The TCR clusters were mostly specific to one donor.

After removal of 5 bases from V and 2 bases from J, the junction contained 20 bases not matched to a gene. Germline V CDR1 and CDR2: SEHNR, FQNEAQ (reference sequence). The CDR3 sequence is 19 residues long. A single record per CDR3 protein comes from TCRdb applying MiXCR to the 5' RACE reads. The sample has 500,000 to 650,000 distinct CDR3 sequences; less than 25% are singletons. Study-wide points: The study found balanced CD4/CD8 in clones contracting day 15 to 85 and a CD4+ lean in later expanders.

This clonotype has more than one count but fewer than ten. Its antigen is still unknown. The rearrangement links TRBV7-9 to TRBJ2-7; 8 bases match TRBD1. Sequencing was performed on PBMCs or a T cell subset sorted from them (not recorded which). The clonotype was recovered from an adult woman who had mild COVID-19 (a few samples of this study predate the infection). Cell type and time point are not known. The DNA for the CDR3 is TGTGCCAGCAGCCCCCGTCGACAGGGGCGGGTTAAAGGTGCCTACGAGCAGTACTTC. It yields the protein CASSPRRQGRVKGAYEQYF. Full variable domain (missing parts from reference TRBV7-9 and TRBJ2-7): DTGVSQNPRHKITKRGQNVTFRCDPISEHNRLYWYRQTLGQGPEFLTYFQNEAQLEKSRLLSDRFSAERPKGSFSTLEIQRTEQGDSAMYLCASSPRRQGRVKGAYEQYFGPGTRLTVT.